The following is a TCR beta chain sequence with its context. Its antigen is undetermined. The PCR employed 60 Vbeta primers together with 13 Jbeta primers. Libraries were prepared by immunoSEQ multiplex PCR; TCRdb keeps only in-frame clonotypes and omits some of them. Here the sample spans approximately 95,000 clones, about four fifths being singletons. The record originates from a study of cytomegalovirus exposure and HLA in healthy donors. Study-level information: The Caucasian-associated ancestry cluster contained 81% of the approximately 390 genotyped donors.

The donors comprised healthy bone marrow donors. General observations from the study: There were several of the most significant clusters that appeared linked to common viral pathogens in a later analysis. Most likely, a cluster of highly shared sequence variants arose as a sequencing artifact.

CDR1 is ENHRY and CDR2 is SYGVKD in the germline V gene. V lost 4 bases, J lost 1 base, and 4 bases lay in between. CDR3 length: 12 amino acids. This sequence originates from a woman between 35 and 50 years old in good health and CMV-seropositive. The rearrangement links TRBV10-3 to TRBJ1-1; no firm D call. Sequenced material: PBMCs. The chain's CDR3 is CAISGENTEAFF. CDR3 coding DNA: TGTGCCATCAGTGGAGAGAACACTGAAGCTTTCTTT.